This T cell receptor beta chain originates from a study of T cell responses to AZD1222 COVID-19 vaccine. About the research overall: Second-dose schedules of about 4 or about 12 weeks were combined.

With regard to this clone: Its antigen is unknown.

The data were produced by immunoSEQ multiplex PCR, yet TCRdb's version contains in-frame clones alone and is incomplete. The repertoire holds around 160,000 clones, with around 91% as singletons. CDR1 is MNHNY, CDR2 SVGAGI, per germline (reference sequence). Trimming shortened V by 2 bases and J by 7 bases, and 6 bases separated the two germline ends. This CDR3 spans 13 amino acids. The study's findings and limits: The peak T cell response came first, and repertoires were sampled only after it. Clonal diversity may have been underestimated in mostly white British donors.

This chain joins TRBV6-6 and TRBJ1-6, with D hard to call. The origin of this receptor is an adult in good health. The source material was peripheral blood, sampled on day 0 of AZD1222 vaccination. The CDR3 spells CASSYAENSPLHF. CDR3 sequence (DNA): TGTGCCAGCAGTTACGCAGAAAATTCACCCCTCCACTTT.